Each of the 16 T cell receptor beta chains below was sequenced from the same sample in a study of blood T cell repertoires in COVID-19. Here immunoSEQ multiplex PCR was the method, and the copy in TCRdb shows in-frame clones only, minus some. The sample shows 450,000 to 500,000 clones, roughly 87% of them seen only once. The sample comprised PBMCs or T cells enriched from blood (not recorded which). The receptors were gathered from a woman aged 18 to 35 who had recovered from COVID-19.

This chain uses TRBV6-5 with TRBJ2-7, with 8 nucleotides matching TRBD1. With V trimmed by 6 bases and J by 6 bases, 4 bases remained unmatched. The germline CDR1 and CDR2 sequences are MNHEY and SVGAGI. This CDR3 has 12 amino acids. CDR3: CASSLGQGEQYF. CDR3 DNA sequence: TGTGCCAGCAGCCTCGGACAGGGCGAGCAGTACTTC.

J is TRBJ2-7 and V is TRBV7-2; TRBD2 is a possible D gene (5 bases). CDR1 SGHTA and CDR2 FQGNSA come from the germline V gene. The CDR3 covers 13 residues. With 5 bases removed from V and 2 bases from J, the gap between germline ends came to 10 bases. The CDR3 nucleotides are TGTGCCAGCAGCCCTCGCGGGCCCTACGAGCAGTACTTC. Amino acid sequence: CASSPRGPYEQYF.

This clone was seen more than once but under ten times. V gene TRBV12-5 combines with J gene TRBJ1-3; D not resolved. V lost 0 bases and J 4 bases, leaving 10 bases between the germline ends. CDR1 and CDR2 from the germline V gene are LGHNT and FRNRAP. The CDR3 consists of 15 residues. As DNA, the CDR3 is TGTGCTAGTGGTTTGGTTGGAGGTGGGGGAAACACCATATATTTT. It encodes CASGLVGGGGNTIYF. The full variable domain, completed using reference TRBV12-5 and TRBJ1-3, is DARVTQTPRHKVTEMGQEVTMRCQPILGHNTVFWYRQTMMQGLELLAYFRNRAPLDDSGMPKDRFSAEMPDATLATLKIQPSEPRDSAVYFCASGLVGGGGNTIYFGEGSWLTVV.

The V gene is TRBV19, the J gene TRBJ1-2, with D possibly being TRBD1 (5 bases). The germline V gene has CDR1 LNHDA and CDR2 SQIVND (reference sequence). Trimming removed 0 bases from V and 8 bases from J, with 13 bases in between. CDR3 size: 14 residues. In nucleotides, the CDR3 is TGTGCCAGTAGTATAGATCGCAGGGCTGGCGGCTACACCTTC. Translating it yields CASSIDRRAGGYTF.

The V call is TRBV12-3 or TRBV12-4, the J call TRBJ1-2, with 11 bases lining up with TRBD1. This CDR3 contains 13 residues. Losses at the gene ends were 6 bases for V and 8 bases for J; bases not matched to a gene: 5. For the CDR3, the DNA is TGTGCCAGCAGAGGACAGGGGGCTGGCGGCTACACCTTC. The encoded protein is CASRGQGAGGYTF.

This chain links TRBV4-1 with TRBJ1-1, with 7 bases lining up with TRBD1. V was pared by 1 base and J by 3 bases, with 8 bases of the junction left unmatched. Germline CDR1 is MGHRA and CDR2 is YSYEKL. CDR3 size: 16 residues. In DNA, the CDR3 is TGCGCCAGCAGCCAAGTAAGGGGCCAGGGGGACACTGAAGCTTTCTTT. This sequence encodes CASSQVRGQGDTEAFF.

V gene TRBV27 combines with J gene TRBJ2-7; TRBD1 matches 7 bases. This CDR3 region has 14 residues. Germline CDR1 reads MNHEY; CDR2 reads SMNVEV (reference sequence). V trimming: 3 bases; J trimming: 1 base; junction bases outside the gene matches: 3. Written as DNA, the CDR3 is TGTGCCAGCAGTTTCCGCAGGGGGTCCTACGAGCAGTACTTC. Protein: CASSFRRGSYEQYF.

The genes are TRBV19 and TRBJ1-2, with a possible D match to TRBD1 (6 bases). V lost 5 bases to trimming and J lost 5 bases, with 12 bases between them. The CDR3 has 13 amino acids. Germline values: CDR1 LNHDA, CDR2 SQIVND (reference sequence). The chain's CDR3 is CASSPVTGYGYTF. The CDR3 nucleotides are TGTGCCAGTAGTCCAGTTACAGGGTATGGCTACACCTTC.

The V and J genes are TRBV30 and TRBJ2-7; TRBD2 matches 7 bases. Germline lookup yields CDR1 GTSNPN and CDR2 SVGIG (reference sequence). The CDR3 has 11 amino acids. V was clipped by 3 bases and J by 6 bases; unmatched bases: 2. The CDR3 sequence is CAWRGTTEQYF. Written as DNA, the CDR3 is TGTGCCTGGAGAGGGACTACCGAGCAGTACTTC.

The chain joins TRBV5-1 to TRBJ1-3, with D unresolved. CDR1 is SGHRS, CDR2 YFSETQ, per germline. The CDR3 consists of 15 residues. The V end lost 2 bases, the J end lost 0 bases, and 9 bases lay between the germline ends. The CDR3 nucleotides are TGCGCCAGCAGCTTCGGACGGGACTCTGGAAACACCATATATTTT. It translates to CASSFGRDSGNTIYF.

This clone was seen more than once but under ten times. This chain links TRBV6-5 with TRBJ1-2; D is undetermined. The germline V gene has CDR1 MNHEY and CDR2 SVGAGI. The CDR3 spans 14 residues. V lost 0 bases, J lost 3 bases, and 8 bases lay in between. The CDR3 DNA follows: TGTGCCAGCAGTTACTCGTCGACTTACTATGGCTACACCTTC. This sequence encodes CASSYSSTYYGYTF.

The DNA of the CDR3 is TGTGCCAGCAGCTTGCGGGACAGGGGTATCGATCAGCCCCAGCATTTT. This sequence encodes CASSLRDRGIDQPQHF. The V and J genes are TRBV5-6 and TRBJ1-5; TRBD1 matches 10 bases. The CDR3 totals 16 residues. Germline CDR1 reads SGHDT; CDR2 reads YYEEEE. Unmatched junction bases numbered 6, after V lost 1 base and J lost 5 bases.

V and J are TRBV2 and TRBJ1-6; TRBD1 matches at 9 bases. Losses at the gene ends were 6 bases for V and 6 bases for J; bases not matched to a gene: 6. This CDR3 has 15 residues. CDR1 SNHLY and CDR2 FYNNEI come from the germline V gene. CDR3 in amino acids: CASSVLDRGNSPLHF. The DNA for the CDR3 is TGTGCCAGCAGCGTCCTGGACAGGGGTAATTCACCCCTCCACTTT.

V usage is TRBV28 and J usage is TRBJ2-7; 10 nucleotides agree with TRBD2. CDR3 length: 13 amino acids. Trimming took 7 bases from V and 6 from J; bases not matched to a gene: 6. Germline V gives CDR1 MDHEN, CDR2 SYDVKM. CDR3 nucleotide sequence: TGTGCCAGCACGCGGACTAGCGGAACCGAGCAGTACTTC. It specifies CASTRTSGTEQYF. The variable domain in full, with the rest retrieved from reference TRBV28 and TRBJ2-7, is DVKVTQSSRYLVKRTGEKVFLECVQDMDHENMFWYRQDPGLGLRLIYFSYDVKMKEKGDIPEGYSVSREKKERFSLILESASTNQTSMYLCASTRTSGTEQYFGPGTRLTVT.

V and J are TRBV2 and TRBJ2-2, with TRBD2 matching 10 bases. Looked up from germline, CDR1 is SNHLY and CDR2 is FYNNEI. Trimming at V came to 5 bases and at J to 7 bases, leaving 4 bases not matched to a gene. The CDR3 contains 14 residues. CDR3 DNA sequence: TGTGCCAGCAGTACTAGCGGGGTAGGCGGGGAGCTGTTTTTT. It translates to CASSTSGVGGELFF.

The chain combines TRBV2 with TRBJ2-4, with D possibly matching TRBD2 (7 bases). The CDR3 consists of 13 residues. In germline, CDR1 is SNHLY, CDR2 FYNNEI. Trimming left V 6 bases short and J 7 bases short, with 13 bases between. The CDR3 sequence: CASRGGRPNIQYF. CDR3 in DNA: TGTGCCAGCAGGGGGGGGCGCCCCAACATTCAGTACTTC.